Given below is one T cell receptor (beta chain) in context. Its antigen is undetermined. This sample is drawn from a study of OX40 agonist ivuxolimab in advanced cancers. Method: immunoSEQ multiplex PCR; TCRdb's copy keeps in-frame clones and lacks some. This sample has about 18,000 clones, with approximately 88% found just once. CDR1 and CDR2 (germline): SEHNR, FQNEAQ (reference sequence). V dropped 0 bases and J dropped 3 bases, with 3 bases sitting between them. This CDR3 has 12 residues. Findings of the study overall: Undetermined was the antigen specificity of the expanded peripheral T cells.

V gene TRBV7-9 combines with J gene TRBJ2-7; D is ambiguous. This TCR was recovered from an adult with an advanced solid tumor such as melanoma, head and neck, liver or kidney cancer. The sequences come from CD4+ or CD8+ T cells sorted from blood, collected in a trial of the OX40 agonist ivuxolimab. DNA of the CDR3: TGTGCCAGCAGCTTAGCACTCTACGAGCAGTACTTC. Amino acids: CASSLALYEQYF.